These T cell receptor beta chains were read from a single sample in a study of blood T cells in healthy people across ages. TCRdb used MiXCR to reprocess the 5' RACE reads, holding one entry per CDR3 protein. The table lists approximately 850,000 distinct CDR3 sequences, about 62% of them singletons. Sequenced: blood. These receptors originate from a man aged 25 to 45 in good health. Both conserved end residues are part of each CDR3. The order of the fields is CDR3 protein, CDR3 DNA, J gene, D gene, clone size, V gene. The D gene is left open where the match is weak. Not every row has a clone size; where given, it reads once, few, many or a size class.

CATSRQVAGANVLTF TGTGCCACCAGCAGGCAGGTCGCTGGGGCCAACGTCCTGACTTTC TRBJ2-6 . . TRBV15
CSAPPGQGSGGYTF TGCAGTGCTCCTCCGGGACAGGGGTCCGGGGGCTACACCTTC TRBJ1-2 TRBD1 . TRBV20-1
CASSEAGPTNYGYTF TGTGCCAGCAGTGAAGCCGGGCCAACTAACTATGGCTACACCTTC TRBJ1-2 . . TRBV6-1
CASSLGRGDSPLHF TGTGCCAGCAGCTTAGGCAGGGGCGATTCACCCCTCCACTTT TRBJ1-6 . many TRBV5-1
CASSAAGQTTETQYF TGTGCCAGCAGCGCAGCGGGACAAACTACGGAGACCCAGTACTTC TRBJ2-5 . . TRBV11-2
CASSHGDSGPDTQYF TGTGCCAGCAGCCACGGGGACAGTGGCCCAGATACGCAGTATTTT TRBJ2-3 TRBD1 . TRBV12-3/TRBV12-4
CASSLADRDTGYTF TGTGCCAGCAGTTTGGCCGACAGGGATACTGGCTACACCTTC TRBJ1-2 TRBD1 . TRBV28
CSASSLAGGPVGRDEQFF TGCAGTGCTAGCTCCCTAGCGGGAGGGCCCGTTGGTCGCGATGAGCAGTTCTTC TRBJ2-1 TRBD2 . TRBV20-1
CSVGAGTTTDTQYF TGCAGCGTTGGAGCGGGGACCACCACAGATACGCAGTATTTT TRBJ2-3 TRBD2 few TRBV29-1
CASSVEPGPSGGGYTF TGTGCCAGCAGCGTCGAACCGGGACCGTCGGGGGGTGGCTACACCTTC TRBJ1-2 . . TRBV9
CASQDGLWDEQYF TGTGCCAGTCAAGACGGACTCTGGGACGAGCAGTACTTC TRBJ2-7 . few TRBV25-1
CASSPGVSAAAVETQYF TGTGCCAGCAGCCCCGGAGTTAGCGCGGCCGCTGTAGAGACCCAGTACTTC TRBJ2-5 . . TRBV6-1
CASSFSAAPDEQFF TGTGCCAGCAGCTTCTCGGCTGCACCCGATGAGCAGTTCTTC TRBJ2-1 . few TRBV27
CASSLAGQAQPQHF TGTGCCAGCAGCTTAGCCGGACAGGCACAGCCCCAGCATTTT TRBJ1-5 TRBD1 many TRBV7-6
CASRGGPGDEAFF TGTGCCAGCAGAGGGGGGCCAGGTGATGAAGCTTTCTTT TRBJ1-1 . . TRBV13
CASSTRTGRQTQYF TGTGCCAGCAGCACCAGGACAGGGAGGCAGACCCAGTACTTC TRBJ2-5 TRBD1 . TRBV7-2
CSARTIREPYGYTF TGCAGTGCTAGAACTATCAGGGAACCCTATGGCTACACCTTC TRBJ1-2 . . TRBV20-1
CASSRDNYEAFF TGCGCCAGCAGCCGGGACAACTATGAAGCTTTCTTT TRBJ1-1 . . TRBV5-1
CATSGASYRDNEQFF TGTGCCACCAGCGGCGCTAGTTACCGGGACAATGAGCAGTTCTTC TRBJ2-1 . few TRBV15
CASSLAGGLDEQFF TGCGCCAGCAGTTTAGCCGGGGGACTGGATGAGCAGTTCTTC TRBJ2-1 . . TRBV4-3
CASSQLRTAETQYF TGTGCCAGCAGTCAACTGAGGACAGCAGAGACCCAGTACTTC TRBJ2-5 . . TRBV27
CASRSAQYRGSTEAFF TGTGCCAGCAGATCAGCCCAGTACCGGGGGTCCACTGAAGCTTTCTTT TRBJ1-1 . . TRBV13
CSVEETQYF TGCAGCGTTGAAGAGACCCAGTACTTC TRBJ2-5 . many TRBV29-1
CSARAGMNTEAFF TGCAGTGCTAGGGCGGGGATGAACACTGAAGCTTTCTTT TRBJ1-1 . once TRBV20-1
CASSPVGNQETQYF TGTGCCAGCTCACCGGTGGGGAACCAAGAGACCCAGTACTTC TRBJ2-5 . . TRBV18
CASSLRGALSTDTQYF TGTGCCAGCAGCTTACGGGGAGCACTTAGCACAGATACGCAGTATTTT TRBJ2-3 . once TRBV7-2
CASSPLPDNEQFF TGTGCCAGCAGCCCACTCCCAGACAATGAGCAGTTCTTC TRBJ2-1 . . TRBV7-8
CSPGWEGYNEQFF TGCAGTCCTGGCTGGGAGGGTTACAATGAGCAGTTCTTC TRBJ2-1 TRBD2 . TRBV20-1
CSARQGKKEQYF TGCAGTGCTAGGCAAGGAAAGAAAGAGCAGTACTTC TRBJ2-5 . . TRBV20-1
CASSFIAGPQETQYF TGTGCCAGCAGCTTCATCGCGGGGCCCCAAGAGACCCAGTACTTC TRBJ2-5 . many TRBV7-2
CASSFYRGHDPRTSYDEQFF TGTGCCAGCAGTTTCTACAGGGGGCATGATCCCAGGACTAGCTACGATGAGCAGTTCTTC TRBJ2-1 . . TRBV6-5
CAAQGGSYEQYF TGTGCCGCCCAGGGGGGCAGCTACGAGCAGTACTTC TRBJ2-7 . once TRBV6-2/TRBV6-3
CASSSYPLGSPGYGYTF TGTGCCAGCAGCTCCTATCCGCTGGGCTCACCGGGCTATGGCTACACCTTC TRBJ1-2 . few TRBV7-3
CSVVSWEADEQYF TGCAGCGTCGTCAGTTGGGAGGCCGACGAGCAGTACTTC TRBJ2-7 . . TRBV29-1
CSAAGGDYGYTF TGCAGTGCCGCAGGGGGGGATTATGGCTACACCTTC TRBJ1-2 TRBD1 . TRBV20-1
CATSRDRTGQGQYF TGTGCCACCAGCAGAGATAGGACAGGCCAGGGGCAGTACTTC TRBJ2-7 TRBD1 . TRBV15
CASSHGTSRDYTF TGTGCCAGCAGCCACGGGACCTCCAGGGACTACACCTTC TRBJ1-2 . . TRBV12-3/TRBV12-4
CSGWGGTDTQYF TGCAGTGGATGGGGCGGCACAGATACGCAGTATTTT TRBJ2-3 . . TRBV20-1
CASSPPGGNPETQYF TGTGCCAGCAGCCCGCCTGGTGGCAATCCAGAGACCCAGTACTTC TRBJ2-5 . . TRBV11-1
CASSLDRVLDEQYF TGTGCCAGCAGCTTAGACAGGGTTCTCGACGAGCAGTACTTC TRBJ2-7 . . TRBV7-2
CASSIPQNGNTGELFF TGTGCCAGCAGCATCCCTCAAAATGGGAACACCGGGGAGCTGTTTTTT TRBJ2-2 . . TRBV9
CASSQPGSNYGYTF TGTGCCAGCAGCCAACCCGGGAGTAACTATGGCTACACCTTC TRBJ1-2 . . TRBV3-1
CSASRREETQYF TGCAGTGCTAGTAGGCGAGAGGAGACCCAGTACTTC TRBJ2-5 . . TRBV20-1
CASSQSVLGHEQFF TGCGCCAGCAGCCAAAGTGTCCTAGGGCATGAGCAGTTCTTC TRBJ2-1 . . TRBV5-1
CASSQPGLPNYGYTF TGTGCCAGCAGCCAACCGGGACTCCCTAACTATGGCTACACCTTC TRBJ1-2 . . TRBV12-3/TRBV12-4
CARSLSGGQETQYF TGTGCCCGGAGTTTGTCTGGGGGGCAAGAGACCCAGTACTTC TRBJ2-5 . . TRBV30
CSVGLAGRYEQYF TGCAGCGTGGGACTAGCGGGTCGATACGAGCAGTACTTC TRBJ2-7 TRBD2 many TRBV29-1
CASSSAGYYGYTF TGTGCCAGCAGCTCGGCCGGATACTATGGCTACACCTTC TRBJ1-2 . . TRBV7-9
CSARVGQGPSLNYGYTF TGCAGTGCTAGAGTGGGACAGGGGCCCTCCCTTAACTATGGCTACACCTTC TRBJ1-2 TRBD1 . TRBV20-1
CASSKGDWATSWQPQHF TGTGCCAGCAGCAAAGGAGATTGGGCCACCTCATGGCAGCCCCAGCATTTT TRBJ1-5 . . TRBV21-1
CATSDPRQGQETQYF TGTGCCACCAGTGACCCTCGACAGGGCCAAGAGACCCAGTACTTC TRBJ2-5 TRBD1 few TRBV24-1
CASSSAGAGANVLTF TGTGCCAGCAGCTCCGCAGGGGCTGGGGCCAACGTCCTGACTTTC TRBJ2-6 . . TRBV7-6
CSARAPVTSGGSYNEQFF TGCAGTGCTAGAGCCCCCGTGACTAGCGGGGGGTCCTACAATGAGCAGTTCTTC TRBJ2-1 TRBD2 . TRBV20-1
CASSPSGGIVYEQYF TGTGCCAGCAGCCCATCAGGGGGTATCGTCTACGAGCAGTACTTC TRBJ2-7 TRBD1 . TRBV7-9